The TCR beta chain described here comes from a study of spatial heterogeneity in lung cancer (dated by TCRdb to about 2019). Broadly, across the study: Samples were obtained from roughly 72 patients with early-stage, untreated non-small cell lung cancer from the lung TRACERx cohort. Follow-up PBMC samples were sequenced whenever available, and the median time to follow-up was about 23 months after resection. Beta-chain transcripts were consistently detected in greater numbers than alpha-chain transcripts, which likely reflected higher beta-chain transcript abundance. In the raw uncorrected reads, each unique combination of TCR and UMI appeared more than ten times on average. The study quantitatively compared TCR alpha and beta repertoires across multiple tumor regions, matched nontumor lung and blood in non-small cell lung cancer. TCR repertoire features were related to nonsynonymous mutation counts determined by whole-exome sequencing of tumor tissue. Both alpha and beta chains were TCR-sequenced in samples taken at surgery, namely 220 tumor regions, 64 matched nontumor lung samples and roughly 56 PBMC samples. Broad study findings and their caveats: Only 13 to 15 patients were included in the comparisons of baseline and follow-up blood repertoires. Ubiquitous expanded tumor TCRs were found in blood more often at tumor resection than at routine follow-up. Confirming at a functional level the hypothesis that regional TCRs recognize regional mutations was considered to require additional single-cell paired TCR alpha and beta sequencing.

This clonotype has more than one count but fewer than ten. Its specific antigen is unknown. There are no base qualities to consult, and no much larger clone falls within one base. The time point label for this specimen denotes: blood at routine non-recurrence follow-up after resection. TCR sequencing used whole RNA extracted from tumor and nontumor lung tissue, or from cryopreserved PBMC samples, without cell sorting. Patients were selected for TCR sequencing only if sufficient RNA was available from at least two tumor regions. Libraries came from 5' RACE. TCRdb records NextSeq 500 as the sequencer. In the TCR library protocol, a unique molecular identifier was attached to each TCR cDNA molecule so that PCR and sequencing errors could be corrected. Processing in the source paper ran as follows. Decombinator tools were used for TCR identification, UMI-based error correction and CDR3 extraction. Expanded TCRs were defined as those above a frequency of 2 per 1,000, corresponding to the top 1% of the tumor frequency distribution. Rényi diversity was computed with the R vegan package after subsampling each repertoire 100 times to 5,000 TCRs. CDR3 similarity networks were built from amino acid triplet string-kernel similarity, with CDR3s being connected when pairwise similarity was above 0.82. Starting from the raw public reads, TCRdb applied fastp trimming at Q25, assembled clones with MiXCR and retained in-frame beta chains. Entries are consolidated by CDR3 protein sequence, retaining the most common genes and DNA. None of the V and J calls come from the authors' own analysis; TCRdb made them. The sample yields 45,000 to 65,000 distinct CDR3 sequences; 7.4% were counted once. The top ten clonotypes cover about a third of the sample.

There are 13 amino acids in the CDR3, from cysteine to phenylalanine inclusive. Only the CDR3 DNA stays, 39 bases, in frame from base 1. Germline trimming: 5 bases from V, 8 bases from J; junction bases outside gene matches: 7. Via the germline V gene, CDR1 is SGHTA and CDR2 FQGNSA. The TCR was taken from a female donor with early-stage non-small cell lung cancer. The source was PBMCs, collected at follow-up. Here the chain combines TRBV7-2 and TRBJ1-2, with 8 bases matching TRBD1. CDR3 loop: CASSTTGARGYTF. The bases are TGTGCCAGCAGCACGACAGGGGCCAGGGGCTACACCTTC.